This T cell receptor (beta chain) was captured in a study of blood T cell repertoires in COVID-19 (dated by TCRdb to the early 2020s). The study in broad terms: Samples covering the acute and convalescent phases of COVID-19 were provided by collaborators in the United States, Italy and Spain. The samples were drawn from the first 160 participants of the ongoing ImmuneRACE study and from roughly 1,300 subjects provided by 6 global collaborators. Where available, HLA class I and class II types were taken from metadata supplied by the sample provider and were not determined by assay-based typing. Sample metadata almost always included a de-identified subject ID, COVID-19 status, age in years and sex. A freely available public database, intended as a resource for researchers studying the immune response to SARS-CoV-2, is where the repertoires were released. Deeply sampled blood TCRbeta repertoires from subjects exposed to, actively infected with, or recovered from COVID-19 were included in the dataset. The material from the prospective study consisted of cDNA or gDNA derived from T cells, B-cell-depleted T cells, or PBMCs. Study-wide conclusions, independent of this receptor: The amount of clinical and demographic metadata varied by source and participant and was provided uncurated.

TCRbeta CDR3 regions were amplified from genomic DNA using the immunoSEQ Assay, a bias-controlled multiplex PCR. As for the original processing: Within the assay, amplification of reference gene primers was used to estimate how many nucleated cells each sample contained. To quantify the absolute abundance of each unique TCRbeta CDR3 rearrangement, sequence reads were collapsed and filtered. Productive Simpson clonality was computed per sample as the square root of Simpson's diversity index over productive rearrangements. The immuneACCESS repertoire file appears here via TCRdb, limited to in-frame rearrangements. These files lack a portion of the clones; in checked studies, under half of the deficit traces to unresolved V genes, and the cause of the others is not known. D and trimming come from the DNA, and the V and J calls and clone size come from that table. Recorded for this sample are 50,000 to 70,000 clones; 91% of them occurred a single time. The ten largest clones represent about 2.2% of the sample.

Trimming takes 6 bases off V and 8 bases off J; junction bases not matched to a gene: 8. CDR1 MDHEN and CDR2 SYDVKM were looked up in the germline V gene. The CDR3 numbers 15 residues from cysteine through phenylalanine. Only the CDR3 part of the read is kept: 45 bases, read in frame from the first base. Each collaborating institution followed its own protocols to collect whole blood in K2EDTA tubes. For TCRbeta analysis, collaborator samples were shipped as frozen whole blood, as isolated PBMCs, or as DNA extracted from either sample type. A word on this clone: It lacks a known antigen. Base-call qualities are not available, and no considerably larger clone is one nucleotide away.

The sequenced sample consisted of peripheral blood. The sequence was obtained from a man in his 60s with acute or convalescent COVID-19. The chain links TRBV28 with TRBJ2-2, with 11 middle bases fitting TRBD2. CDR3 loop: CASRGSGRASGELFF. The DNA sequence reads TGTGCCAGCAGGGGTAGCGGGAGGGCCTCTGGGGAGCTGTTTTTT.